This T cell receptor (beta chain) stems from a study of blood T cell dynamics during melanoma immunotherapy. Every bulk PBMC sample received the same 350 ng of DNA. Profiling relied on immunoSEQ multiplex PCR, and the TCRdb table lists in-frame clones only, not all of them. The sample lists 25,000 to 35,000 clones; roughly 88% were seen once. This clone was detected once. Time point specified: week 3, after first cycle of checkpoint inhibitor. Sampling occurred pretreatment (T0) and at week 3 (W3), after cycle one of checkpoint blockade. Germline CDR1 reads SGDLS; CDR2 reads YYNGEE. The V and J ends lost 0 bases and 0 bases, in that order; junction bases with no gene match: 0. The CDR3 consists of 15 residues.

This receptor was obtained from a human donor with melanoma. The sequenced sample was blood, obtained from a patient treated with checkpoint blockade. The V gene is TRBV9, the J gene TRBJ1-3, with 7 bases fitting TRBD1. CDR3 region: CASSVGQGSGNTIYF. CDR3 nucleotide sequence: TGTGCCAGCAGCGTAGGACAGGGCTCTGGAAACACCATATATTTT. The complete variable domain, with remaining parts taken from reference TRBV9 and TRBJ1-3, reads DSGVTQTPKHLITATGQRVTLRCSPRSGDLSVYWYQQSLDQGLQFLIQYYNGEERAKGNILERFSAQQFPDLHSELNLSSLELGDSALYFCASSVGQGSGNTIYFGEGSWLTVV.